What follows are 13 T cell receptor beta chains derived from one specimen sequenced in a study of identical twins. One entry per CDR3 protein, called by TCRdb with MiXCR from the 5' RACE reads. This sample carries about 530,000 distinct CDR3 sequences, over 12% of them seen once, and the ten largest clones take nearly 0.45%. A further study also used this sample, focusing on yellow fever vaccine responses in identical twins.

The specimen sequenced was CD4+ T cells sorted from blood. The origin of the receptors is a woman under 30 in good health.

This clonotype has only a few counts. The chain uses TRBV25-1 and TRBJ2-1; tentative D call: TRBD1 (5 bases). Germline values: CDR1 MGHDK, CDR2 SYGVNS. The length of the CDR3 is 15 residues. Between the trimmed V and J ends, which lost 0 bases and 6 bases, there was a span of 12 bases. The CDR3 coding sequence is TGTGCCAGCAGTGAATATGGAAAGGGGCTCAATGAGCAGTTCTTC. Its protein product is CASSEYGKGLNEQFF.

This clonotype was observed a few times. This sequence joins TRBV6-5 and TRBJ2-7, with unresolved D. This CDR3 has 13 amino acids. In germline, CDR1 is MNHEY, CDR2 SVGAGI. V was pared by 2 bases and J by 4 bases, with 9 bases between. The CDR3, as DNA: TGTGCCAGCAGTTACCAGCCCCATTACGAGCAGTACTTC. Protein: CASSYQPHYEQYF.

The J gene is TRBJ2-2, the V gene TRBV15, with TRBD2 matching over 7 bases. Trimming took 3 bases from V and 2 from J; bases not matched to a gene: 9. This CDR3 comprises 17 residues. Germline V gene data show CDR1 as LNHNV and CDR2 as YYDKDF (reference sequence). The CDR3 DNA reads as TGTGCCACCAGCAGTGGGGGGGAACAGGCAAACACCGGGGAGCTGTTTTTT. Translation gives CATSSGGEQANTGELFF.

The sample holds a few counts of this clonotype. V usage is TRBV11-2 and J usage is TRBJ2-5; the match to TRBD1 covers 7 bases. The CDR3 is 16 amino acids. After removal of 5 bases from V and 4 bases from J, the junction contained 13 bases not matched to a gene. Germline-derived CDR1 and CDR2 are SGHAT and FQNNGV. The CDR3 sequence: CASSLTTGVLLETQYF. The DNA for the CDR3 is TGTGCCAGCAGCCTAACTACAGGGGTTCTTTTAGAGACCCAGTACTTC.

This clonotype was observed a few times. This sequence joins TRBV6-1 and TRBJ1-3, with TRBD1 identical over 7 bases. V shed 5 bases, J shed 0 bases, and the junction held 4 bases outside the gene matches. Germline-derived CDR1 and CDR2 are MNHNS and SASEGT. The CDR3 is made up of 15 amino acids. CDR3 sequence reads: CASSRTGRSGNTIYF. Written as DNA, the CDR3 is TGTGCCAGCAGTCGGACAGGCCGCTCTGGAAACACCATATATTTT.

In this sample, this clonotype turned up a few times. The rearrangement uses TRBV3-1 and TRBJ1-2, with 10 bases fitting TRBD1. Trimming cost V 5 bases and J 7 bases; bases outside gene matches: 10. This CDR3 contains 15 residues. Germline V lookup: CDR1 LGHDT, CDR2 YNNKEL (reference sequence). CDR3: CASSTTTGGVGGYTF. The DNA of the CDR3 is TGTGCCAGCAGCACCACGACAGGGGGCGTAGGTGGCTACACCTTC.

This clonotype has only a few counts. The chain recombines TRBV3-1 with TRBJ1-3; D is ambiguous. The CDR3 loop spans 17 amino acids. V was trimmed by 4 bases and J by 8 bases, leaving 24 bases between them. Germline-derived CDR1 and CDR2 are LGHDT and YNNKEL (reference sequence). The CDR3 sequence is CASSRQMETNFAYTIYF. The CDR3, as DNA: TGTGCCAGCAGCCGTCAGATGGAGACCAACTTCGCATACACCATATATTTT.

This clonotype was picked up a small number of times. The chain joins TRBV29-1 to TRBJ2-5; 11 bases map to TRBD2. From germline, CDR1 is SQVTM and CDR2 ANQGSEA. V was pared by 4 bases and J by 6 bases, with 4 bases of the junction left unmatched. There are 13 residues in the CDR3. The CDR3 nucleotides are TGCAGCGTTGCGACTAGCGGGGTTCAGACCCAGTACTTC. Its translation is CSVATSGVQTQYF.

The V gene is TRBV2, the J gene TRBJ2-7; TRBD2 aligns across 8 bases. The CDR3 consists of 14 residues. Germline V gives CDR1 SNHLY, CDR2 FYNNEI. With V trimmed by 6 bases and J by 2 bases, 6 bases remained unmatched. Here the CDR3 reads CASRDPRGAYEQYV. For the CDR3, the DNA is TGTGCCAGCAGAGACCCGCGGGGGGCCTACGAGCAGTACGTC.

The chain joins TRBV12-3 or TRBV12-4 to TRBJ2-2; D is possibly TRBD2 (6 bases). V was trimmed by 11 bases and J by 0 bases, leaving 10 bases between them. There are 13 residues in the CDR3. The CDR3 DNA follows: TGTGCCTGCTCGGGAGCGAACACCGGGGAGCTGTTTTTT. Protein sequence: CACSGANTGELFF.

CDR3 sequence reads: CASGTGGLNTGELFF. CDR3 bases: TGTGCCAGCGGAACAGGGGGATTAAACACCGGGGAGCTGTTTTTT. This chain uses TRBV5-6 with TRBJ2-2; 8 bases are shared with TRBD1. This CDR3 has 15 residues. Per the germline V gene, CDR1 is SGHDT and CDR2 is YYEEEE. The V and J ends lost 7 bases and 2 bases, in that order; junction bases with no gene match: 7.

This clonotype was seen more than once but under ten times. V usage is TRBV29-1 and J usage is TRBJ2-2; 11 bases match TRBD1. Per the germline V gene, CDR1 is SQVTM and CDR2 is ANQGSEA. This CDR3 is 14 amino acids long. With 6 bases clipped from V and 5 bases from J, the junction kept 5 bases outside the gene matches. The CDR3 DNA sequence: TGCAGCGTGCGGGGACAGGGGGGTACCGGGGAGCTGTTTTTT. This translates into CSVRGQGGTGELFF.

This clonotype was observed a handful of times. The gene calls are TRBV7-2 and TRBJ1-2; D not certain. The CDR3 contains 16 residues. V lost 2 bases, J lost 3 bases, and 16 bases lay in between. Germline CDR1 SGHTA, CDR2 FQGNSA. The CDR3 nucleotides are TGTGCCAGCAGCTTAAAACGAGGCTTTTCGGACTATGGCTACACCTTC. It codes for CASSLKRGFSDYGYTF.